This T cell receptor beta chain was sequenced for a study of blood T cells in healthy people across ages. About the study: In model experiments, template switching was able to capture about one barcoded beta molecule for every two T cells that were present.

It was with a sample-barcoded 5' primer and a J-beta primer mix that a second PCR of roughly 6 to 12 cycles was run. TCRdb processed the 5' RACE reads anew with MiXCR; each CDR3 protein has one entry. The sample yields around 800,000 distinct CDR3 sequences, approximately 67% seen once. The study recruited healthy Caucasian donors from Russia who were aged roughly 6 to 95. Extractions gave at least 5 micrograms of total RNA per sample. The ends were cut back, 0 bases at V and 1 base at J, with 7 bases in the middle. Looked up from germline, CDR1 is MGHRA and CDR2 is YSYEKL. This CDR3 is 15 amino acids long.

The sequence derives from a man aged 30 to 45 in good health. The sequenced sample was blood. The rearrangement joins TRBV4-1 to TRBJ1-5, with no clear D. The CDR3 spells CASSQDMGSNQPQHF. CDR3 bases: TGCGCCAGCAGCCAAGATATGGGGAGCAATCAGCCCCAGCATTTT.